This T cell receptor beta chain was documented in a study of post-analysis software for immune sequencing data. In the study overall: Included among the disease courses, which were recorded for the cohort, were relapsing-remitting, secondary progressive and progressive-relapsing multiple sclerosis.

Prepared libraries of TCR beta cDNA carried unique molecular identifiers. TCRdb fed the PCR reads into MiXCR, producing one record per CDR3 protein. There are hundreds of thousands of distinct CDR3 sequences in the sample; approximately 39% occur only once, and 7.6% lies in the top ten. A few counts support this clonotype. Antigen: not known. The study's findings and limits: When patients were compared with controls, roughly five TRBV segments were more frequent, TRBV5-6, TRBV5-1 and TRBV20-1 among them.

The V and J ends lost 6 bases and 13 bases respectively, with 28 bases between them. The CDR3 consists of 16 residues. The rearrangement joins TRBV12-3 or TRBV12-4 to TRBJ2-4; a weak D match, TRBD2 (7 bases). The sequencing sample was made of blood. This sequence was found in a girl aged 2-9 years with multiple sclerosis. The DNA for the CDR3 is TGTGCCAGCAGCTCCGGGACTAAACACAAGAGGGGGAAGCAGTACTTC. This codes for CASSSGTKHKRGKQYF.